This is a list of T cell receptor beta chains from one sample in a study of T cell responses to AZD1222 COVID-19 vaccine. TCRdb's copy holds only in-frame clones and misses some; the assay was immunoSEQ multiplex PCR. This table holds roughly 120,000 clones, 80% to 90% found once. The sample consisted of peripheral blood, taken 28 days after the second AZD1222 dose. These receptors were obtained from an adult who received the AZD1222 COVID-19 vaccine. Both conserved end residues are part of each CDR3. Fields, in order: V gene, D gene, clone size, J gene, CDR3 DNA, CDR3 protein. D genes are given only for firm matches. Rows give clone size only sometimes, using once, few, many, or a class for an expanded clone.

TRBV29-1,TRBD1,NA,TRBJ2-3,TGCAGCGTCATCTCGACAGGGGCCCCCACAGATACGCAGTATTTT,CSVISTGAPTDTQYF
TRBV19,NA,NA,TRBJ1-4,TGTGCCAGAGCCTCCCAGGGAACTAATGAAAAACTGTTTTTT,CARASQGTNEKLFF
TRBV18,TRBD1,NA,TRBJ1-5,TGTGCCAGCTCACCTCAGGGGGTATATCAGCCCCAGCATTTT,CASSPQGVYQPQHF
TRBV6-2/TRBV6-3,NA,NA,TRBJ2-4,TGTGCCAGCAGTGATCCCGTTCCTATAGCCAAAAACATTCAGTACTTC,CASSDPVPIAKNIQYF
TRBV3-1/TRBV3-2,NA,once,TRBJ1-1,TGTGCCAGCAGCCGCTTGGGAGGCAACACTGAAGCTTTCTTT,CASSRLGGNTEAFF
TRBV18,TRBD1,NA,TRBJ1-1,TGTGCCAGCTCACCATTAGGACAGGGACGAACTGAAGCTTTCTTT,CASSPLGQGRTEAFF
TRBV29-1,NA,NA,TRBJ1-2,TGCAGCGGGAACTCAGGATCCTATGGCTACACCTTC,CSGNSGSYGYTF
TRBV15,TRBD1,NA,TRBJ2-7,TGTGCCACCAGCAGGGGACAGCCCTACGAGCAGTACTTC,CATSRGQPYEQYF
TRBV19,TRBD1,NA,TRBJ2-7,TGTGCCAGTAGCCTGGGACAGGGGGCGACCTACGAGCAGTACTTC,CASSLGQGATYEQYF
TRBV21-1,NA,NA,TRBJ1-1,TGTGCCAGCAGCAGCTCACGTGGGCCGATGAACACTGAAGCTTTCTTT,CASSSSRGPMNTEAFF
TRBV7-9,NA,NA,TRBJ2-5,TGTGCCAGCAGCCCCTATTCGGAGACCCAGTACTTC,CASSPYSETQYF
TRBV30,NA,NA,TRBJ1-3,TGTGCCTGGAGTTACCGACGACGGAACTCTGGAAACACCATATATTTT,CAWSYRRRNSGNTIYF
TRBV25-1,TRBD2,NA,TRBJ2-2,TGTGCCAGCAGTAAGCCGGGACTAGCGGGGTCCGGGGAGCTGTTTTTT,CASSKPGLAGSGELFF
TRBV5-5,TRBD1,medium-sized,TRBJ1-2,TGTGCCAGCACCGTCGACAGGGTAATTGGCTACACCTTC,CASTVDRVIGYTF
TRBV5-5,NA,NA,TRBJ2-7,TGTGCCAGCAGCCCTGCCGAGGGGGGTCCCTTCTCCTACGAGCAGTACTTC,CASSPAEGGPFSYEQYF
TRBV24-1,NA,NA,TRBJ2-1,TGTGCCACCAGGGTCTATGAGCAGTTCTTC,CATRVYEQFF
TRBV7-8,NA,NA,TRBJ1-2,TGTGCCAGCAGCTTAGAAGGGGGTACTAACTATGGCTACACCTTC,CASSLEGGTNYGYTF
TRBV5-1,NA,NA,TRBJ2-2,TGCGCCAGCAGCCCGATGGGATCCGGGGAGCTGTTTTTT,CASSPMGSGELFF
TRBV18,TRBD2,NA,TRBJ2-3,TGTGCCAGCTCACCACCCGGGAGGGGGAGCACAGATACGCAGTATTTT,CASSPPGRGSTDTQYF
TRBV25-1,NA,once,TRBJ1-2,TGTGCCAGCAGTGACTCGTTCCGGACCCGGAATGGCTACACCTTC,CASSDSFRTRNGYTF
TRBV21-1,NA,NA,TRBJ1-1,TGTGCCAGCAATACTCTCCGAGGGACAGGGGATGGGGAAGCTTTCTTT,CASNTLRGTGDGEAFF
TRBV25-1,TRBD1,NA,TRBJ2-6,TGTGCCAGCAGTCAGACAGGGTCACCTGGGGCCAACGTCCTGACTTTC,CASSQTGSPGANVLTF
TRBV5-4,NA,NA,TRBJ1-1,TGTGCCAGCAGCTTTAAGGGGAACACTGAAGCTTTCTTT,CASSFKGNTEAFF
TRBV10-3,TRBD2,NA,TRBJ2-5,TGTGCCATCAGTGCCCTAGCGGGAGCACCTCAGGGGGAGACCCAGTACTTC,CAISALAGAPQGETQYF
TRBV10-3,NA,NA,TRBJ1-1,TGTGCCATCAGTCGAGAGGTGCACGGAGCAAACACTGAAGCTTTCTTT,CAISREVHGANTEAFF
TRBV19,NA,NA,TRBJ1-1,TGTGCCAGTAGTATCGGTCGGACTGAAGCTTTCTTT,CASSIGRTEAFF
TRBV13,NA,NA,TRBJ1-2,TGTGCCAGCAGCTTAGGTTACAGGTTCGTTGACTATGGCTACACCTTC,CASSLGYRFVDYGYTF
TRBV10-3,TRBD2,NA,TRBJ2-3,TGTGCCATCAGACGACTAGCGGGGGTTAGCACAGATACGCAGTATTTT,CAIRRLAGVSTDTQYF
TRBV5-4,TRBD1,once,TRBJ1-3,TGTGCCAGCAGCTATAACAGGGGGAGGGGAAACACCATATATTTT,CASSYNRGRGNTIYF
TRBV10-3,NA,NA,TRBJ1-6,TGTGCCATCAGTGAGTCTAGGACAGCCACAGCATATAATTCACCCCTCCACTTT,CAISESRTATAYNSPLHF
TRBV6-2/TRBV6-3,TRBD1,NA,TRBJ1-2,TGTGCCAGCAGCCGCCGGGACAGAAACTATGGCTACACCTTC,CASSRRDRNYGYTF
TRBV19,NA,NA,TRBJ1-5,TGTGCCAGTCGAGACGGTAATCAGCCCCAGCATTTT,CASRDGNQPQHF
TRBV5-4,NA,NA,TRBJ1-1,TGTGCCAGCAGCTTTCCGGGGAGGGGAAGAAACACTGAAGCTTTCTTT,CASSFPGRGRNTEAFF
TRBV11-3,NA,once,TRBJ2-3,TGTGCCAGCAGCTCCGGACCCGGACGCACAGATACGCAGTATTTT,CASSSGPGRTDTQYF
TRBV7-2,NA,once,TRBJ2-1,TGTGCCAGCAGCTTACGGAGGGCGGGTCACTACAATGAGCAGTTCTTC,CASSLRRAGHYNEQFF
TRBV6-5,TRBD1,many,TRBJ1-6,TGTGCCAGCAGTCGGACAGGGAGTGATAATTCACCCCTCCACTTT,CASSRTGSDNSPLHF